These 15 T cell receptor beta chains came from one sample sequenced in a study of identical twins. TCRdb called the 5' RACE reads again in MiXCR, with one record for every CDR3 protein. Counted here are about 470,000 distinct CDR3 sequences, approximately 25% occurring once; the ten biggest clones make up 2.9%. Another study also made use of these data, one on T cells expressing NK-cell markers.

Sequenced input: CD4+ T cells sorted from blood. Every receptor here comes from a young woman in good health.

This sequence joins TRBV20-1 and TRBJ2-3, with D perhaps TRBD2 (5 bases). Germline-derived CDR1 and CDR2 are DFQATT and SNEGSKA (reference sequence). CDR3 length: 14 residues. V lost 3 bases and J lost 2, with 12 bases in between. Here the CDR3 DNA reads TGCAGTGCTAGGGACGATCTAGCCACAGATACGCAGTATTTT. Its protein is CSARDDLATDTQYF.

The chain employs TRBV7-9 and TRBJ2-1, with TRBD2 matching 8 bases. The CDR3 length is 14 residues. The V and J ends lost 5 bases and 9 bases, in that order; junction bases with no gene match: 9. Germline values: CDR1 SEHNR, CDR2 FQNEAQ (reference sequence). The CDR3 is CASSGGLALVEQFF. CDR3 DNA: TGTGCCAGCAGCGGAGGACTAGCACTGGTTGAGCAGTTCTTC.

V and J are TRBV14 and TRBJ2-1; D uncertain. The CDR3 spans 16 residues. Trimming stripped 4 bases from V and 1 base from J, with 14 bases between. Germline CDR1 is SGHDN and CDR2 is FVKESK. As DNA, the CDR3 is TGTGCCAGCAGCCCGGTTACCTTGGTGTCCTACAATGAGCAGTTCTTC. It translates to CASSPVTLVSYNEQFF.

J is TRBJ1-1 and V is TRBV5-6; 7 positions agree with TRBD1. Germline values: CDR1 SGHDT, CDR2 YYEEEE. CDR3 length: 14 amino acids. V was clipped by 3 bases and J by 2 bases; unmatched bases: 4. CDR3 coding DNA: TGTGCCAGCAGCTGGGGACAGTTAAACACTGAAGCTTTCTTT. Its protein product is CASSWGQLNTEAFF.

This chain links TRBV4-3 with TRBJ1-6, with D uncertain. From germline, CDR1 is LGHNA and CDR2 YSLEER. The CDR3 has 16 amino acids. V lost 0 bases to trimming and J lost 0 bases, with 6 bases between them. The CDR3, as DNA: TGCGCCAGCAGCCAAGAGGCGAGCTCCTATAATTCACCCCTCCACTTT. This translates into CASSQEASSYNSPLHF.

CDR3 in amino acids: CASSVPGRDGYTF. CDR3 DNA: TGTGCCAGCAGCGTCCCGGGAAGGGATGGCTACACCTTC. The V call is TRBV9, the J call TRBJ1-2; no clear D. The CDR3 consists of 13 residues. Trimming shortened V by 2 bases and J by 6 bases, and 11 bases separated the two germline ends. Germline V gene lookup returns CDR1 SGDLS and CDR2 YYNGEE.

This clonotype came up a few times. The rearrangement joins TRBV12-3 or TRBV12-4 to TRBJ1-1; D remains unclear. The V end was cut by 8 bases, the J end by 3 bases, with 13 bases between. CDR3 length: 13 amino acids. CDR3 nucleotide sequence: TGTGCCAGCGGGAGTGACGGTTACACTGAAGCTTTCTTT. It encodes CASGSDGYTEAFF.

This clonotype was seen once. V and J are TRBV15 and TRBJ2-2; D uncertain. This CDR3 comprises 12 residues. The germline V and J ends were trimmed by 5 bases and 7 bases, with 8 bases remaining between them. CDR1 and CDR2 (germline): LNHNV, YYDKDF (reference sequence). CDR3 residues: CATSGPGGELFF. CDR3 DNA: TGTGCCACCAGCGGACCCGGCGGGGAGCTGTTTTTT.

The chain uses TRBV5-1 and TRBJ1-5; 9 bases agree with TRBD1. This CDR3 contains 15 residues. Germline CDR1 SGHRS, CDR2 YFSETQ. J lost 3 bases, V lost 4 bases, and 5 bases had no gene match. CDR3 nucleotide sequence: TGCGCCAGCAGCGTAGGGGACAGGGCCAATCAGCCCCAGCATTTT. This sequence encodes CASSVGDRANQPQHF.

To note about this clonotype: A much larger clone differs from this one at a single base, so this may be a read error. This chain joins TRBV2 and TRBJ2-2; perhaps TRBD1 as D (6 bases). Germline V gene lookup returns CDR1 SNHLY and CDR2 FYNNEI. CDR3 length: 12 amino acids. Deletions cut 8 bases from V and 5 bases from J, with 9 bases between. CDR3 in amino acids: CASRTVTGELFF. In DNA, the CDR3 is TGTGCCAGCCGGACAGTTACCGGGGAGCTGTTTTTT.

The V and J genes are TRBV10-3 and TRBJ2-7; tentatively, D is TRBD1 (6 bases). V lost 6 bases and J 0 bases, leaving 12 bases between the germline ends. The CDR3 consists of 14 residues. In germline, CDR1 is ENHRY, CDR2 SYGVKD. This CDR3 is CAIRGQLASYEQYF. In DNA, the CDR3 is TGTGCCATCAGAGGACAGCTAGCCTCCTACGAGCAGTACTTC.

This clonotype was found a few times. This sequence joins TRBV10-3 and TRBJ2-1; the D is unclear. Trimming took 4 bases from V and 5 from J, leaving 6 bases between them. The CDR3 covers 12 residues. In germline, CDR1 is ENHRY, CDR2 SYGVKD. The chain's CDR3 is CAISGRDNEQFF. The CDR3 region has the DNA TGTGCCATCAGTGGGAGAGACAATGAGCAGTTCTTC.

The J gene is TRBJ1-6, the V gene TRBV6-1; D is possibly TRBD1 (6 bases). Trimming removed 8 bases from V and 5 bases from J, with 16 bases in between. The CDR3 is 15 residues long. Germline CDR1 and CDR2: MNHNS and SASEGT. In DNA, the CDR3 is TGTGCCAGCTTCCCTCCGGGACAACATAATTCACCCCTCCACTTT. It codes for CASFPPGQHNSPLHF.

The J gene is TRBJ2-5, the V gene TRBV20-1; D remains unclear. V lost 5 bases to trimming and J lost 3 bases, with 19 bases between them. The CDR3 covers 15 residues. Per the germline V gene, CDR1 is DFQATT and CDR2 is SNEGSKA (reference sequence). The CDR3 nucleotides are TGCAGTGCTGGCCCTGGTGGGAAAACAAAAGAGACCCAGTACTTC. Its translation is CSAGPGGKTKETQYF.

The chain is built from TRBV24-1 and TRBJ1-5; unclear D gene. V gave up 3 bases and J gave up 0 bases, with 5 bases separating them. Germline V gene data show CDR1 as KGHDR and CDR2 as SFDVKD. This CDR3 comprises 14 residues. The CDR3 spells CATSDSYSNQPQHF. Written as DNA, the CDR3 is TGTGCCACCAGTGATAGTTATAGCAATCAGCCCCAGCATTTT.